This is a list of T cell receptor beta chains from one sample in a study of blood T cell repertoires in COVID-19. The method was immunoSEQ multiplex PCR; TCRdb's version includes in-frame clones alone and lacks a portion of them. Among 170,000 or so clones listed, roughly nine tenths were seen once. Material: peripheral blood. These receptors were collected from a man over 45 with acute or convalescent COVID-19. Each CDR3 is given with its conserved first and last residue. The order of the fields is CDR3 DNA, CDR3 protein, V gene, clone size, J gene, D gene. A D gene is named only where the DNA matches it firmly. Clone size, where shown, is once, few, many, or a class for clones that have expanded.

cdr3_nt: TGCAGCGTTGAAGTGTCGTACACTGAAGCTTTCTTT
cdr3_aa: CSVEVSYTEAFF
v_call: TRBV29-1
clone_size: .
j_call: TRBJ1-1
d_call: .

cdr3_nt: TGTGCCAGCAGCCCAGTCAGCGGGACAGGGGGAGAGACCCAGTACTTC
cdr3_aa: CASSPVSGTGGETQYF
v_call: TRBV7-7
clone_size: .
j_call: TRBJ2-5
d_call: TRBD1

cdr3_nt: TGTGCCAGTAGTCCTATCGACTTCGGGGAGCTGTTTTTT
cdr3_aa: CASSPIDFGELFF
v_call: TRBV19
clone_size: once
j_call: TRBJ2-2
d_call: .

cdr3_nt: TGTGCCAGTAGCCTTTCAGGGGGGTACGAGCAGTACTTC
cdr3_aa: CASSLSGGYEQYF
v_call: TRBV19
clone_size: .
j_call: TRBJ2-7
d_call: .

cdr3_nt: TGTGCCAGCAGCTGGACAGAGAGCTCCTACGAGCAGTACTTC
cdr3_aa: CASSWTESSYEQYF
v_call: TRBV5-6
clone_size: .
j_call: TRBJ2-7
d_call: .

cdr3_nt: TGTGCCAGCAGTTTAAGGGGGCTGGTAGCCGGATCCCCCTACGAGCAGTACTTC
cdr3_aa: CASSLRGLVAGSPYEQYF
v_call: TRBV27
clone_size: .
j_call: TRBJ2-7
d_call: TRBD1

cdr3_nt: TGTGCCAGCAGTTCCTGGACAGGGGCCACCTACAATGAGCAGTTCTTC
cdr3_aa: CASSSWTGATYNEQFF
v_call: TRBV28
clone_size: .
j_call: TRBJ2-1
d_call: TRBD1

cdr3_nt: TGTGCCAGCTCGCCTACAGGGAACACTGAAGCTTTCTTT
cdr3_aa: CASSPTGNTEAFF
v_call: TRBV18
clone_size: .
j_call: TRBJ1-1
d_call: .

cdr3_nt: TGTGCCAGCAGCCAAGGCGGCGGTAATGAAAAACTGTTTTTT
cdr3_aa: CASSQGGGNEKLFF
v_call: TRBV11-2
clone_size: .
j_call: TRBJ1-4
d_call: .

cdr3_nt: TGCGCCAGCGGGCGGAGCGGGAGCTCCTACAATGAGCAGTTCTTC
cdr3_aa: CASGRSGSSYNEQFF
v_call: TRBV5-1
clone_size: .
j_call: TRBJ2-1
d_call: TRBD2

cdr3_nt: TGCGCCAGCAGCCAGGGCCGGGACAGGGCCTACGAGCAGTACTTC
cdr3_aa: CASSQGRDRAYEQYF
v_call: TRBV4-1
clone_size: .
j_call: TRBJ2-7
d_call: TRBD1

cdr3_nt: TGTGCCAGCAGTTTATCAGTCGCCTGGCATGAGCAGTTCTTC
cdr3_aa: CASSLSVAWHEQFF
v_call: TRBV27
clone_size: .
j_call: TRBJ2-1
d_call: .

cdr3_nt: TGTGCCAGTAGTATAGTCCAGGGTCTCACCGGGGAGCTGTTTTTT
cdr3_aa: CASSIVQGLTGELFF
v_call: TRBV19
clone_size: .
j_call: TRBJ2-2
d_call: .

cdr3_nt: TGTGCCATCAGCCGGGACAGGGGGACCGGGGAGCTGTTTTTT
cdr3_aa: CAISRDRGTGELFF
v_call: TRBV10-3
clone_size: .
j_call: TRBJ2-2
d_call: TRBD1

cdr3_nt: TGTGCCAGCAGGGGACAGGGGAATTCACCCCTCCACTTT
cdr3_aa: CASRGQGNSPLHF
v_call: TRBV7-9
clone_size: .
j_call: TRBJ1-6
d_call: TRBD1

cdr3_nt: TGTGCCAGCAGTTTAGGACAGATTAATTCACCCCTCCACTTT
cdr3_aa: CASSLGQINSPLHF
v_call: TRBV6-5
clone_size: .
j_call: TRBJ1-6
d_call: .

cdr3_nt: TGTGCCAGCTCACCACTGACAGGGCAGCAAGAGACCCAGTACTTC
cdr3_aa: CASSPLTGQQETQYF
v_call: TRBV18
clone_size: .
j_call: TRBJ2-5
d_call: TRBD1

cdr3_nt: TGTGCCAGCAGTTTTGGGGGCAGGGACTATGGCTACACCTTC
cdr3_aa: CASSFGGRDYGYTF
v_call: TRBV28
clone_size: .
j_call: TRBJ1-2
d_call: .

cdr3_nt: TGTGCCAGCAGCGTGAGCGGGAGCACAGATACGCAGTATTTT
cdr3_aa: CASSVSGSTDTQYF
v_call: TRBV9
clone_size: .
j_call: TRBJ2-3
d_call: .

cdr3_nt: TGCGCCAGCAGCCCCTATACTCGGGTGGGGGGGGATACGCAGTATTTT
cdr3_aa: CASSPYTRVGGDTQYF
v_call: TRBV4-1
clone_size: once
j_call: TRBJ2-3
d_call: TRBD2

cdr3_nt: TGTGCCAGCAGTTACAGGGCGACAGCCGGCGGGCAGTTCTTC
cdr3_aa: CASSYRATAGGQFF
v_call: TRBV6-2/TRBV6-3
clone_size: .
j_call: TRBJ2-1
d_call: .

cdr3_nt: TGTGCCTGGAGTGGAGGGGCAGGGGGAGGCAATCAGCCCCAGCATTTT
cdr3_aa: CAWSGGAGGGNQPQHF
v_call: TRBV30
clone_size: once
j_call: TRBJ1-5
d_call: TRBD1

cdr3_nt: TGTGCCATCAGTGAGTTTGGACAGGGCGCCGGGGAGCTGTTTTTT
cdr3_aa: CAISEFGQGAGELFF
v_call: TRBV10-3
clone_size: .
j_call: TRBJ2-2
d_call: TRBD1

cdr3_nt: TGCAGTGCTAGTTCAGGGGGCTCTAATGAAAAACTGTTTTTT
cdr3_aa: CSASSGGSNEKLFF
v_call: TRBV20-1
clone_size: .
j_call: TRBJ1-4
d_call: TRBD1

cdr3_nt: TGTGCCAGCAGCCCTCCGGGACTAGCGACAGATACGCAGTATTTT
cdr3_aa: CASSPPGLATDTQYF
v_call: TRBV3-1/TRBV3-2
clone_size: .
j_call: TRBJ2-3
d_call: TRBD2

cdr3_nt: TGTGCCAGCAGCTTAGCCCCTGGGGCAGGGTATGGCTACACCTTC
cdr3_aa: CASSLAPGAGYGYTF
v_call: TRBV7-2
clone_size: .
j_call: TRBJ1-2
d_call: .

cdr3_nt: TGTGCCAGCAGCTTACGGGGGGCGGGCACTGAAGCTTTCTTT
cdr3_aa: CASSLRGAGTEAFF
v_call: TRBV7-9
clone_size: once
j_call: TRBJ1-1
d_call: .

cdr3_nt: TGTGCCAAAGGACAGGGAATTCCAGAGACCCAGTACTTC
cdr3_aa: CAKGQGIPETQYF
v_call: TRBV3-1/TRBV3-2
clone_size: .
j_call: TRBJ2-5
d_call: TRBD1

cdr3_nt: TGTGCCAGCAGCGCGGGACAGTGGAGCAATCAGCCCCAGCATTTT
cdr3_aa: CASSAGQWSNQPQHF
v_call: TRBV6-6
clone_size: .
j_call: TRBJ1-5
d_call: TRBD1

cdr3_nt: TGTGCCAGCAGCGTAAATGTGCTGGGGCCGAACACTGAAGCTTTCTTT
cdr3_aa: CASSVNVLGPNTEAFF
v_call: TRBV9
clone_size: .
j_call: TRBJ1-1
d_call: .

cdr3_nt: TGTGCCAGCAGCCCCGGTGGCGGGAGGGGAGAGACCCAGTACTTC
cdr3_aa: CASSPGGGRGETQYF
v_call: TRBV7-3
clone_size: .
j_call: TRBJ2-5
d_call: TRBD2

cdr3_nt: TGTGCCAGCAGCTTATCTACAGGGCGGGAGCAGTACTTC
cdr3_aa: CASSLSTGREQYF
v_call: TRBV5-5
clone_size: .
j_call: TRBJ2-7
d_call: .

cdr3_nt: TGTGCCAGCAGAACAGGGGAATCTGGAAACACCATATATTTT
cdr3_aa: CASRTGESGNTIYF
v_call: TRBV5-5
clone_size: .
j_call: TRBJ1-3
d_call: TRBD1

cdr3_nt: TGTGCCAGTAGTCCCACAGGGGGCCATCAGCCCCAGCATTTT
cdr3_aa: CASSPTGGHQPQHF
v_call: TRBV19
clone_size: .
j_call: TRBJ1-5
d_call: TRBD1

cdr3_nt: TGTGCCAGCAGCAAAGGGAGAACCGGGGAGCTGTTTTTT
cdr3_aa: CASSKGRTGELFF
v_call: TRBV13
clone_size: once
j_call: TRBJ2-2
d_call: .

cdr3_nt: TGCGCCAGCAGCACCCCAGGAAAGACGCAGTTCTTC
cdr3_aa: CASSTPGKTQFF
v_call: TRBV5-1
clone_size: .
j_call: TRBJ2-1
d_call: .

cdr3_nt: TGTGCCAGCAGTTCCAACCCCCCCGGACAGGACGAGCAGTACTTC
cdr3_aa: CASSSNPPGQDEQYF
v_call: TRBV6-5
clone_size: .
j_call: TRBJ2-7
d_call: TRBD1

cdr3_nt: TGTGCCAGCAGCTTAGAGGGCAGGGGCCCCTCTGGAAACACCATATATTTT
cdr3_aa: CASSLEGRGPSGNTIYF
v_call: TRBV7-2
clone_size: .
j_call: TRBJ1-3
d_call: .

cdr3_nt: TGTGCCAGCAGTTTAATGACAGGGGAAAATGAAAAACTGTTTTTT
cdr3_aa: CASSLMTGENEKLFF
v_call: TRBV28
clone_size: .
j_call: TRBJ1-4
d_call: TRBD1

cdr3_nt: TGTGCCAGCAGTGAATATGGCAGCGGGGGGGGTTTGACAGATACGCAGTATTTT
cdr3_aa: CASSEYGSGGGLTDTQYF
v_call: TRBV25-1
clone_size: .
j_call: TRBJ2-3
d_call: TRBD2

cdr3_nt: TGTGCCAGCAGTCCCTTAAACGGTCAGCCCCAGCATTTT
cdr3_aa: CASSPLNGQPQHF
v_call: TRBV28
clone_size: .
j_call: TRBJ1-5
d_call: .